This T cell receptor (beta chain) comes out of a study of brain T cells in children with intractable seizures. The CDR3 spans 16 residues. Looked up from germline, CDR1 is PRHDT and CDR2 is FYEKMQ (reference sequence). V dropped 2 bases and J dropped 5; count of bases not matched to a gene: 11. Time point of the sample: blood from clinic visit 5 months post-surgery; TSC patient then seizure free. Data came from immunoSEQ multiplex PCR; TCRdb stores just in-frame clones and leaves some out. The data hold about 320,000 clones, with over 85% observed a single time. The source of this sequence is a boy in the first two years of life with tuberous sclerosis and intractable seizures. The rearrangement uses TRBV13 and TRBJ2-5, with 7 bases identical to TRBD2. Sequences were derived from peripheral blood, sampled approximately 5 months after surgery. DNA of the CDR3: TGTGCCAGCAGCTTAACGGCGGGAGTATTGGCGGAGACCCAGTACTTC. Its protein product is CASSLTAGVLAETQYF.